This TCR beta chain was retrieved from a study of T cell changes during pregnancy in multiple sclerosis. The repertoire was sequenced with immunoSEQ multiplex PCR; TCRdb's copy has only in-frame clones and lacks some. The sample includes some 66,000 clones, roughly nine tenths of them seen just once. This CDR3 contains 13 residues. Trimming removed 1 base at V and 8 bases at J, with 11 bases between. Germline loops: CDR1 SGHVS, CDR2 FNYEAQ. The specimen comprised CD8+ T cells from peripheral blood mononuclear cells, sampled before pregnancy. This sequence was found in a female donor with multiple sclerosis, enrolled in a pregnancy study. The rearrangement joins TRBV7-6 to TRBJ1-1; D is unresolved. The CDR3 sequence is CASSLVPGEEAFF. The DNA for the CDR3 is TGTGCCAGCAGCTTAGTGCCGGGTGAAGAAGCTTTCTTT.